Shown below are 11 T cell receptor beta chains from a single sample sequenced in a study of blood T cell repertoires in COVID-19. Profiling relied on immunoSEQ multiplex PCR, and the TCRdb table lists in-frame clones only, not all of them. In the table there are approximately 150,000 clones, 90% of which are singletons. The specimen was peripheral blood. The receptor source for this set is a man in his sixties with active or convalescent COVID-19.

The genes are TRBV5-1 and TRBJ1-5; D unresolved. Germline V CDR1 and CDR2: SGHRS, YFSETQ. The germline V and J ends were trimmed by 0 bases and 4 bases, with 11 bases remaining between them. The CDR3 totals 15 residues. CDR3 nucleotides: TGCGCCAGCAGCTTGGAATCGGGTTTTAATCAGCCCCAGCATTTT. Protein sequence: CASSLESGFNQPQHF.

V and J are TRBV5-6 and TRBJ2-5, with 8 bases aligning to TRBD1. CDR1 is SGHDT, CDR2 YYEEEE, per germline. CDR3 length equals 14 residues. The junction had 10 bases not matched to a gene; V was cut back by 6 bases and J by 6 bases. CDR3 in DNA: TGTGCCAGCATGCGAGACAGGGGCGGAAAGACCCAGTACTTC. This codes for CASMRDRGGKTQYF.

The genes are TRBV10-3 and TRBJ2-5, with 9 bases that match TRBD2. Trimming removed 5 bases from V and 0 bases from J; junction bases left unmatched: 4. CDR3 length: 15 amino acids. Germline lookup yields CDR1 ENHRY and CDR2 SYGVKD. CDR3 nucleotides: TGTGCCATCAGTTCCAGCGGGGGGAACCAAGAGACCCAGTACTTC. Residues: CAISSSGGNQETQYF.

This chain connects TRBV10-3 to TRBJ2-7; weak D call: TRBD2 (5 bases). The CDR3 contains 14 residues. Trimming took off 0 bases at V and 2 bases at J, with 8 bases between the two ends. The germline V gene encodes CDR1 ENHRY and CDR2 SYGVKD. In nucleotides, the CDR3 is TGTGCCATCAGTGAGTCTGAGGGTACCTACGAGCAGTACTTC. Amino acids: CAISESEGTYEQYF.

This rearrangement joins TRBV25-1 to TRBJ2-3, with 8 bases that match TRBD2. Germline loops: CDR1 MGHDK, CDR2 SYGVNS. CDR3 size: 16 residues. Trimming removed 0 bases from V and 2 bases from J; junction bases left unmatched: 4. The CDR3 coding sequence is TGTGCCAGCAGTGAATACTTAGCGGGAAACACAGATACGCAGTATTTT. This codes for CASSEYLAGNTDTQYF.

V gene TRBV24-1 combines with J gene TRBJ1-2; 7 positions agree with TRBD1. The V segment lost 1 base and the J segment 7 bases; nucleotides outside the gene matches: 8. The CDR3 is 15 amino acids. Germline V lookup: CDR1 KGHDR, CDR2 SFDVKD. For the CDR3, the DNA is TGTGCCACCAGTGATTTAGGCCAGGGGGGTAGTGGCTACACCTTC. It codes for CATSDLGQGGSGYTF.

This rearrangement joins TRBV19 to TRBJ2-1; TRBD2 aligns across 10 bases. There are 15 residues in the CDR3. V trimming: 5 bases; J trimming: 2 bases; junction bases outside the gene matches: 3. Germline values: CDR1 LNHDA, CDR2 SQIVND (reference sequence). The CDR3 bases are TGTGCCAGTAGTTCCCTAGCGGGGGCCTACAATGAGCAGTTCTTC. This encodes CASSSLAGAYNEQFF.

CDR3 sequence reads: CASSLGQGVNTEAFF. DNA of the CDR3: TGTGCCAGCAGCCTGGGACAGGGGGTGAACACTGAAGCTTTCTTT. The chain has TRBV5-6 and TRBJ1-1; 11 bases fit TRBD1. J gave up 0 bases and V 4 bases, and 2 bases lay outside the gene matches. The CDR3 sequence is 15 residues long. Germline lookup yields CDR1 SGHDT and CDR2 YYEEEE.

This clone was recorded a few times. CDR3 DNA: TGTGCCAGCAGTACTTCCGGGACAGGGAATGGAGGCTACACCTTC. Protein: CASSTSGTGNGGYTF. The V and J genes are TRBV28 and TRBJ1-2; TRBD1 aligns across 9 bases. This CDR3 contains 15 residues. Losses at the gene ends were 5 bases for V and 8 bases for J; bases not matched to a gene: 12. CDR1 MDHEN and CDR2 SYDVKM come from the germline V gene.

The chain combines TRBV5-5 with TRBJ2-1; 8 bases line up with TRBD2. The junction had 9 bases not matched to a gene; V was cut back by 6 bases and J by 7 bases. CDR3 length equals 14 residues. The germline CDR1 and CDR2 sequences are SGHKS and YYEKEE (reference sequence). DNA for the CDR3: TGTGCCAGCACCCTTCCTCGCGGGGGGAATGAGCAGTTCTTC. Protein sequence: CASTLPRGGNEQFF.

The chain combines TRBV3-1 (or the pseudogene TRBV3-2) with TRBJ2-7; D is uncertain. V was clipped by 1 base and J by 2 bases, with 12 bases between them. CDR1 and CDR2 (germline): LGHDT, YNNKEL (reference sequence). The CDR3 is 15 amino acids. CDR3 loop: CASSQAPGPAYEQYF. CDR3 nucleotide sequence: TGTGCCAGCAGCCAAGCCCCAGGTCCAGCCTACGAGCAGTACTTC.